One sample yielded the 29 T cell receptor beta chains listed below, sequenced in a study of cytomegalovirus exposure and HLA in healthy donors (dated by TCRdb to 2016 to 2017). Libraries were constructed by the immunoSEQ multiplex PCR assay. For the multiplex PCR, a mixture combining 60 forward primers for TCR Vbeta segments and 13 reverse primers for TCR Jbeta segments was used. The source is immuneACCESS, and TCRdb retained only in-frame sequences with V and J called. Part of the clones is not carried over; for the studies checked, unresolved V genes explain less than half of this, and the remainder is unexplained. The sample table contains some 190,000 clones; only one count was recorded for roughly 86% of them. Around 3.7% of the sample comes from the top ten. Sequenced input: PBMCs. These receptors all stem from a man aged 35 to 55 in good health and CMV-seropositive.

There are a few counts of this clone. The chain combines TRBV4-2 with TRBJ1-1, with D tentatively TRBD1 (6 bases). CDR1 and CDR2 from the germline V gene are LGHNA and YNFKEQ. The CDR3 has 15 residues. Between the trimmed V and J ends, which lost 4 bases and 1 base, there was a span of 13 bases. The CDR3 DNA sequence: TGTGCCAGCAGCCCGCCAGGGGCAAAGAACACTGAAGCTTTCTTT. Amino acids: CASSPPGAKNTEAFF.

This clone has a handful of counts. The chain recombines TRBV7-2 with TRBJ2-1, with 8 bases lining up with TRBD2. Germline values: CDR1 SGHTA, CDR2 FQGNSA. The CDR3 totals 15 residues. Trimming took 3 bases from V and 6 from J; bases not matched to a gene: 7. In nucleotides, the CDR3 is TGTGCCAGCAGCTTGGAAAGCGGGAGTCCCAATGAGCAGTTCTTC. This translates into CASSLESGSPNEQFF.

A single count supports this clone. As DNA, the CDR3 is TGTGCCACCAGCAGAAACAGGGTGGAGTCACCCCTCCACTTT. It is translated as CATSRNRVESPLHF. The V and J genes are TRBV15 and TRBJ1-6; weak D call: TRBD1 (6 bases). The germline V gene encodes CDR1 LNHNV and CDR2 YYDKDF (reference sequence). There are 14 residues in the CDR3. Trimming pared 2 bases from V and 10 bases from J, leaving 12 bases between.

This rearrangement joins TRBV9 to TRBJ2-2, with 11 bases identical to TRBD2. CDR3 size: 16 residues. The junction had 2 bases not matched to a gene; V was cut back by 0 bases and J by 4 bases. CDR1 and CDR2 from the germline V gene are SGDLS and YYNGEE. In DNA, the CDR3 is TGTGCCAGCAGCGTAGTGGGACTAGCGGTCACCGGGGAGCTGTTTTTT. This translates into CASSVVGLAVTGELFF.

This chain joins TRBV9 and TRBJ2-7, with TRBD1 identical over 7 bases. V lost 3 bases and J lost 3; bases outside the gene matches: 3. This CDR3 contains 13 residues. Germline loops: CDR1 SGDLS, CDR2 YYNGEE. Here the CDR3 reads CASSGQGNYEQYF. The DNA of the CDR3 is TGTGCCAGCAGCGGACAGGGAAACTACGAGCAGTACTTC.

The chain recombines TRBV18 with TRBJ2-1; TRBD2 aligns across 12 bases. Looked up from germline, CDR1 is KGHSH and CDR2 is LQKENI. V was pared by 4 bases and J by 6 bases, with 4 bases of the junction left unmatched. CDR3 size: 15 residues. Written as DNA, the CDR3 is TGTGCCAGCTCACTCGGACTAGCGGGGCTCAATGAGCAGTTCTTC. It encodes CASSLGLAGLNEQFF.

The chain has TRBV19 and TRBJ2-2; 9 nucleotides align to TRBD2. The V segment lost 5 bases and the J segment 7 bases; nucleotides outside the gene matches: 11. This CDR3 is 16 amino acids long. Per germline, CDR1 LNHDA and CDR2 SQIVND (reference sequence). This CDR3 is CASSLASGIRYGELFF. CDR3 nucleotide sequence: TGTGCCAGTAGTCTGGCTAGCGGGATCCGGTACGGGGAGCTGTTTTTT.

This clone was recorded a few times. The genes are TRBV5-6 and TRBJ2-5; 12 nucleotides agree with TRBD2. The CDR3 extends over 17 amino acids. Trimming at V came to 3 bases and at J to 2 bases, leaving 8 bases not matched to a gene. Germline V gene sequence: CDR1 SGHDT, CDR2 YYEEEE. The CDR3 nucleotides are TGTGCCAGCAGCTGGACCCTAGCGGGAGGGCATCAAGAGACCCAGTACTTC. Its translation is CASSWTLAGGHQETQYF.

The chain uses TRBV4-1 and TRBJ2-7; 7 bases align to TRBD1. The V segment lost 4 bases and the J segment 3 bases; nucleotides outside the gene matches: 6. The CDR3 has 14 residues. CDR1 and CDR2 (germline): MGHRA, YSYEKL. Written as DNA, the CDR3 is TGCGCCAGCAGCCTCCGGGACAGTGACTACGAGCAGTACTTC. Amino acid sequence: CASSLRDSDYEQYF.

This chain connects TRBV7-9 to TRBJ1-1, with 7 bases identical to TRBD1. In germline, CDR1 is SEHNR, CDR2 FQNEAQ (reference sequence). J lost 8 bases, V lost 5 bases, and 2 bases had no gene match. The length of the CDR3 is 11 residues. CDR3: CASSRGQEAFF. CDR3 nucleotides: TGTGCCAGCAGCCGGGGACAGGAAGCTTTCTTT.

The rearrangement uses TRBV5-1 and TRBJ2-2; TRBD1 matches 8 bases. Trimming cost V 4 bases and J 4 bases; bases outside gene matches: 9. The CDR3 has 16 amino acids. CDR1 SGHRS and CDR2 YFSETQ come from the germline V gene. Here the CDR3 reads CASSTTGDGATGELFF. As DNA, the CDR3 is TGCGCCAGCAGCACGACAGGGGACGGCGCCACCGGGGAGCTGTTTTTT.

This clone was detected a few times. The J gene is TRBJ1-5, the V gene TRBV10-3; no definite D call. The V end was cut by 0 bases, the J end by 0 bases, with 6 bases between. This CDR3 spans 15 amino acids. Germline CDR1 reads ENHRY; CDR2 reads SYGVKD. CDR3 protein: CAISESEVSNQPQHF. The CDR3 DNA follows: TGTGCCATCAGTGAGTCGGAGGTTAGCAATCAGCCCCAGCATTTT.

The chain combines TRBV6-5 with TRBJ2-5, with 11 bases fitting TRBD2. There are 15 residues in the CDR3. Germline lookup yields CDR1 MNHEY and CDR2 SVGAGI. Germline trimming cut 6 bases from V and 2 bases from J; bases unmatched to any gene: 5. CDR3 DNA sequence: TGTGCCAGCAGCCGCCTAGCGGGGGGTCAAGAGACCCAGTACTTC. This codes for CASSRLAGGQETQYF.

J is TRBJ1-2 and V is TRBV19, with 10 nucleotides matching TRBD1. Per germline, CDR1 LNHDA and CDR2 SQIVND (reference sequence). V dropped 4 bases and J dropped 3; count of bases not matched to a gene: 8. This CDR3 contains 16 residues. The CDR3 loop reads CASSKTGTGAYYGYTF. As DNA, the CDR3 is TGTGCCAGTAGTAAAACCGGGACAGGGGCCTACTATGGCTACACCTTC.

This clone was detected only a few times. This chain connects TRBV7-9 to TRBJ2-7; tentatively, D is TRBD1 (6 bases). This CDR3 has 16 residues. V was cut by 5 bases and J by 0 bases, with 17 bases left in between. The germline gives CDR1 SEHNR, CDR2 FQNEAQ (reference sequence). The CDR3: CASSTSTGPSSYEQYF. The CDR3 DNA follows: TGTGCCAGCAGCACTTCTACAGGGCCCAGCTCCTACGAGCAGTACTTC. Full variable domain (outside the CDR3, taken from reference TRBV7-9 and TRBJ2-7): DTGVSQNPRHKITKRGQNVTFRCDPISEHNRLYWYRQTLGQGPEFLTYFQNEAQLEKSRLLSDRFSAERPKGSFSTLEIQRTEQGDSAMYLCASSTSTGPSSYEQYFGPGTRLTVT.

This rearrangement joins TRBV5-6 to TRBJ2-5; TRBD2 might be the D (5 bases). The CDR3 covers 13 residues. In germline, CDR1 is SGHDT, CDR2 YYEEEE. V lost 4 bases and J 1 base, leaving 8 bases between the germline ends. In DNA, the CDR3 is TGTGCCAGCAGCCGAGGGAGCCAAGAGACCCAGTACTTC. Its protein is CASSRGSQETQYF.

The chain joins TRBV6-5 to TRBJ2-7; TRBD2 aligns across 7 bases. The CDR3 covers 14 residues. Germline values: CDR1 MNHEY, CDR2 SVGAGI. V trimming: 6 bases; J trimming: 3 bases; junction bases outside the gene matches: 8. CDR3 in amino acids: CASRTQASGYEQYF. Written as DNA, the CDR3 is TGTGCCAGCAGGACTCAGGCTAGCGGCTACGAGCAGTACTTC.

The gene calls are TRBV6-1 and TRBJ1-3, with 9 bases matching TRBD1. The trim removed 1 base at V and 2 bases at J, leaving 0 bases unmatched. Germline CDR1 MNHNS, CDR2 SASEGT. This CDR3 region has 15 residues. CDR3 in DNA: TGTGCCAGCAGTGAAGGACAGGGGGCTGGAAACACCATATATTTT. This gives the protein CASSEGQGAGNTIYF.

V and J are TRBV4-2 and TRBJ2-3; TRBD2 matches 10 bases. V shed 1 base and J 5 bases; nucleotides not matched to a gene: 6. The germline V gene has CDR1 LGHNA and CDR2 YNFKEQ. The CDR3 has 16 amino acids. This CDR3 is CASSQGGSGGIDTQYF. The CDR3 bases are TGTGCCAGCAGCCAAGGTGGTAGCGGGGGGATAGATACGCAGTATTTT.

This clone was observed once. The CDR3 DNA is TGTGCCATCAGTGAGCCCGGTCGAACGTCCCCCCATGGCTACACCTTC. Protein product: CAISEPGRTSPHGYTF. J is TRBJ1-2 and V is TRBV10-3; D call uncertain. The CDR3 consists of 16 residues. The V gene lost 2 bases and the J gene lost 6 bases, with 19 bases spanning the gap. Germline loops: CDR1 ENHRY, CDR2 SYGVKD.

This rearrangement joins TRBV13 to TRBJ2-3; TRBD2 agrees at 8 bases. The J segment lost 4 bases and the V segment lost 5 bases, leaving 5 bases of the junction unmatched. Germline V gene lookup returns CDR1 PRHDT and CDR2 FYEKMQ (reference sequence). The CDR3 consists of 14 residues. The CDR3 spells CASSQTSAPDTQYF. CDR3 DNA: TGTGCCAGCAGCCAGACTAGCGCCCCAGATACGCAGTATTTT.

V is TRBV6-1 and J is TRBJ2-7, with D possibly TRBD1 on 6 matching bases. Germline CDR1 reads MNHNS; CDR2 reads SASEGT. CDR3 length: 14 residues. V was clipped by 6 bases and J by 3 bases, with 15 bases between them. The CDR3 DNA reads TGTGCCAGCAGGCCAAGGACAGCAGTCTACGAGCAGTACTTC. Amino acid sequence: CASRPRTAVYEQYF.

The chain couples TRBV5-6 to TRBJ2-5, with 15 bases that match TRBD2. The V and J ends lost 0 bases and 5 bases, in that order; junction bases with no gene match: 5. Germline V gives CDR1 SGHDT, CDR2 YYEEEE. The CDR3 has 17 amino acids. CDR3 bases: TGTGCCAGCAGCTTGGGGACTAGCGGGGGGGCATGGGAGACCCAGTACTTC. It encodes CASSLGTSGGAWETQYF.

The chain employs TRBV27 and TRBJ2-6; D may be TRBD2 (6 bases). V was cut by 5 bases and J by 0 bases, with 17 bases left in between. The CDR3 runs to 18 residues. Germline V gene lookup returns CDR1 MNHEY and CDR2 SMNVEV (reference sequence). CDR3 nucleotide sequence: TGTGCCAGCAGTCCCCCCCGGGGGTCCAGCTCTGGGGCCAACGTCCTGACTTTC. Translation gives CASSPPRGSSSGANVLTF.

The chain combines TRBV7-2 with TRBJ2-3, with 8 nucleotides matching TRBD2. Looked up from germline, CDR1 is SGHTA and CDR2 is FQGNSA. V was pared by 3 bases and J by 5 bases, with 4 bases of the junction left unmatched. There are 14 residues in the CDR3. CDR3 region: CASSFVLAGDTQYF. CDR3 DNA: TGTGCCAGCAGCTTTGTCCTAGCGGGAGATACGCAGTATTTT.

This clone was detected ten times or more. The rearrangement links TRBV5-1 to TRBJ1-1, with D maybe TRBD1 (5 bases). This CDR3 region has 15 residues. V lost 4 bases and J 6 bases, leaving 19 bases between the germline ends. The germline V gene has CDR1 SGHRS and CDR2 YFSETQ. The CDR3 is CASSRAGEGGAEAFF. CDR3 nucleotides: TGCGCCAGCAGCCGAGCAGGAGAGGGAGGGGCTGAAGCTTTCTTT.

J is TRBJ2-2 and V is TRBV29-1; 8 bases line up with TRBD2. Germline loops: CDR1 SQVTM, CDR2 ANQGSEA. The V and J ends lost 0 bases and 0 bases, in that order; junction bases with no gene match: 3. This CDR3 has 16 amino acids. In DNA, the CDR3 is TGCAGCGTTGAAGATCTTAGCGGGACGAACACCGGGGAGCTGTTTTTT. It translates to CSVEDLSGTNTGELFF.

This chain's CDR3 is CASSIGPSGAYEQYF. The DNA for the CDR3 is TGTGCCAGTAGTATCGGCCCTAGCGGGGCCTACGAGCAGTACTTC. The rearrangement uses TRBV19 and TRBJ2-7, with 9 bases identical to TRBD2. Per germline, CDR1 LNHDA and CDR2 SQIVND (reference sequence). V gave up 3 bases and J gave up 2 bases; unmatched junction bases: 5. CDR3 length equals 15 residues.

The CDR3: CASSQDASGTLYEQYF. The CDR3 DNA follows: TGTGCCAGCAGCCAAGATGCTAGCGGGACCCTCTACGAGCAGTACTTC. V gene TRBV4-2 combines with J gene TRBJ2-7, with TRBD2 identical over 9 bases. After removal of 0 bases from V and 3 bases from J, the junction contained 6 bases not matched to a gene. The germline CDR1 and CDR2 sequences are LGHNA and YNFKEQ. This CDR3 has 16 amino acids.